This T cell receptor beta chain was sequenced during a study of T cells in Graves' hyperthyroidism and ophthalmopathy (dated by TCRdb to between 2018 and 2021). Looking at the study overall: Peripheral blood was collected at initial diagnosis, before any treatment. To identify distinguishing TCR V-J signatures, a discovery cohort of about 95 patients was used, comprising 43 with Graves' ophthalmopathy and around 57 with stable Graves' hyperthyroidism. Whether ophthalmopathy could be predicted prospectively was tested in an independent validation cohort made up of under 20 hyperthyroidism patients plus 17 patients who later progressed to ophthalmopathy. The roughly 99 discovery patients were divided at random into training and test sets in a 7:3 ratio. In about 6 Graves' hyperthyroidism patients, the study also compared T-cell repertoires from thyroid tissue with T-cell repertoires from blood. Following sampling, methimazole starting at 30 mg daily was given to hyperthyroidism patients, and high-dose intravenous methylprednisolone was given to ophthalmopathy patients. According to the paper, TCR Vbeta CDR3 sequencing was carried out on more than 120 peripheral blood samples, which came from 40 to 45 ophthalmopathy, around 74 hyperthyroidism and approximately 17 progressor patients.

The paper as a whole reports these results and caveats: In validation, the model predicted progression to ophthalmopathy a median of around six months before onset, with over 60% sensitivity and about 72% specificity. Ophthalmopathy was separated from stable hyperthyroidism by a 13 V-J signature model, with over 85% sensitivity and roughly 81% specificity obtained in cross-validation and 80%/75% obtained in testing. Most expanded thyroid clonotypes (frequency above 0.001) were also detected in blood, a finding suggesting that blood repertoires may reflect thyroid immune responses. Sample size was not statistically predetermined, and blinding of investigators to group allocation was not performed.

In the ophthalmopathy patients, disease was moderately to severely active, with a Clinical Activity Score of 3 or more, a NOSPECS grade of 4 or more, and a duration of less than 3 months. Exclusion was applied to patients with uncontrolled infections, other autoimmune diseases, pregnancy or lactation. Diagnoses were based on clinical symptoms, serum thyroxine and TRAb, thyroid ultrasound and orbital computed tomography. Ficoll-Paque density gradient centrifugation was used to isolate PBMCs from around 10 ml of fresh peripheral blood. Total RNA was extracted with Trizol reagent, and quality was checked on an Agilent 2100 Bioanalyzer. This clonotype was detected many times. Its antigen remains undetermined. One base away there is no much larger clone; base qualities are not given. TCR beta CDR3 regions were amplified from RNA transcripts. A first-round RT-PCR of the TCR CDR3 used the HTBI primer set with the Qiagen OneStep RT-PCR kit. Libraries were constructed in a second round of multiplex PCR, after which size selection and purification were carried out. Libraries were sequenced paired-end with 100 bp reads on an Illumina HiSeq2000. From the authors' description of their analysis: SOAPnuke was used to process the raw data, with reads discarded if the reads contained adapters or uncalled bases, had a mean Phred below 15, or lacked an exact constant-primer or identifier match. COPE v1.2.5 was used to merge the high-quality paired reads, and each unique nucleotide sequence was defined as a clonotype. MiTCR v1.1 was used to align the clonotypes against IMGT TRBV, TRBD and TRBJ reference segments. Only V-J combinations with frequency above 0.0001, covering 99% to 99.2% of repertoires, were analysed. A TCS score was defined as the ratio between F50 (clonal expansion) and ExV (chaos), using BLOSUM62-based TCRdist between CDR3 peptides within each V-J. Welch's t-statistics and random forest reduced 500 to 650 V-J features to 13, which were used in a naive Bayes classifier (R e1071). In-frame beta chains were kept once TCRdb had trimmed the public reads at Q25 with fastp and called clones with MiXCR. Every distinct CDR3 protein forms one entry, paired with its most common genes and DNA. The V and J calls reflect TCRdb's pipeline rather than the authors' work. The sample profile shows approximately 300,000 distinct CDR3 sequences; about 17% of them were found once. The ten largest account for about 51% of the sample.

Including cysteine and phenylalanine, the CDR3 has 14 amino acids. Just CDR3 DNA is preserved here, 42 bases in frame from base 1. CDR1 is given as SGHAT and CDR2 as FQNNGV, both from the germline V gene. V is cut by 0 bases and J by 6 bases, and the space between the germline ends is 11 bases. Rearrangement joined TRBV11-2 to TRBJ2-5; too little of a D gene remains to name it. The sequencing input was blood. This TCR derives from a woman in her sixties with Graves' ophthalmopathy. At the DNA level, the sequence is TGTGCCAGCAGCTTAGATCACACCTTGAAGACCCAGTACTTC. It translates to CASSLDHTLKTQYF. This CDR3, with the reference TRBV11-2 and TRBJ2-5 proteins standing in past its ends, gives the full variable domain EAGVAQSPRYKIIEKRQSVAFWCNPISGHATLYWYQQILGQGPKLLIQFQNNGVVDDSQLPKDRFSAERLKGVDSTLKIQPAKLEDSAVYLCASSLDHTLKTQYFGPGTRLLVL.